This passage covers 16 T cell receptor beta chains from one sample sequenced in a study of OX40 agonist ivuxolimab in advanced cancers. Assay used: immunoSEQ multiplex PCR; TCRdb lists only in-frame clones, some missing. The data contain over 60,000 clones, roughly 88% of them singletons. The sequencing here drew on CD4+ or CD8+ T cells sorted from blood, taken in a trial of the OX40 agonist ivuxolimab. The receptors originated from an adult with an advanced solid tumor such as melanoma, head and neck, liver or kidney cancer.

This clone was seen a few times. The genes are TRBV7-9 and TRBJ1-1; TRBD1 aligns across 8 bases. This CDR3 region has 14 residues. Germline V gives CDR1 SEHNR, CDR2 FQNEAQ (reference sequence). After removal of 5 bases from V and 8 bases from J, the junction contained 10 bases not matched to a gene. CDR3 in amino acids: CASSPRQGRSEAFF. In DNA form, the CDR3 reads TGTGCCAGCAGCCCTAGACAGGGGAGGAGCGAAGCTTTCTTT.

CDR3 in amino acids: CASSVATGGRGTDTQYF. For the CDR3, the DNA is TGTGCCAGCAGCGTAGCTACAGGGGGGAGGGGCACAGATACGCAGTATTTT. The chain links TRBV9 to TRBJ2-3, with D possibly being TRBD1 (8 bases). Between the trimmed V and J ends, which lost 0 bases and 1 base, there was a span of 15 bases. The germline V gene has CDR1 SGDLS and CDR2 YYNGEE. The CDR3 consists of 17 residues.

CDR3 residues: CASRTPPGTRSENTQYF. The CDR3, as DNA: TGTGCCAGCAGAACGCCCCCCGGGACCCGGAGTGAGAATACGCAGTATTTT. The gene calls are TRBV28 and TRBJ2-3; the D call may be TRBD1 or TRBD2 (5 bases each). The CDR3 sequence is 17 residues long. The germline V and J ends were trimmed by 6 bases and 7 bases, with 26 bases remaining between them. The germline CDR1 and CDR2 sequences are MDHEN and SYDVKM.

CDR3 nucleotides: TGTGCCATCAGCTCGGACAGGGGTGGGAATACGCAGTATTTT. Translation gives CAISSDRGGNTQYF. The chain carries TRBV10-3 and TRBJ2-3; TRBD1 aligns across 9 bases. There are 14 residues in the CDR3. CDR1 is ENHRY and CDR2 is SYGVKD in the germline V gene. V shed 6 bases and J 7 bases; nucleotides not matched to a gene: 8.

V usage is TRBV7-2 and J usage is TRBJ2-1; D gene ambiguous. This CDR3 has 12 residues. The germline V gene has CDR1 SGHTA and CDR2 FQGNSA. Trimming stripped 1 base from V and 9 bases from J, with 7 bases between. The DNA for the CDR3 is TGTGCCAGCAGCTTAGGCCCGGGTGAGCAGTTCTTC. Residues: CASSLGPGEQFF.

The gene calls are TRBV18 and TRBJ1-2; 8 bases line up with TRBD1. The V segment lost 2 bases and the J segment 3 bases; nucleotides outside the gene matches: 2. This CDR3 contains 14 residues. Germline loops: CDR1 KGHSH, CDR2 LQKENI. The CDR3 reads CASSPLDRDYGYTF. CDR3 coding DNA: TGTGCCAGCTCACCATTGGACAGGGACTATGGCTACACCTTC.

J is TRBJ1-1 and V is TRBV10-1, with 9 bases aligning to TRBD1. V lost 2 bases and J lost 5; bases outside the gene matches: 12. Germline V gives CDR1 WNHNN, CDR2 SYGVQD (reference sequence). This CDR3 is built from 17 residues. In DNA form, the CDR3 reads TGCGCCAGCAGTGAGCCGCAAACCGGGACAGGGTCGACTGAAGCTTTCTTT. As protein: CASSEPQTGTGSTEAFF.

V and J are TRBV30 and TRBJ1-5; no clear D. Germline V gives CDR1 GTSNPN, CDR2 SVGIG (reference sequence). The CDR3 spans 16 residues. V was pared by 1 base and J by 0 bases, with 13 bases between. The chain's CDR3 is CAWSGSIDLSNQPQHF. CDR3 DNA: TGTGCCTGGAGTGGAAGTATAGACCTTAGCAATCAGCCCCAGCATTTT.

This sequence joins TRBV7-3 and TRBJ2-3; no firm D call. Germline V CDR1 and CDR2: SGHTA, FQGTGA. V was trimmed by 3 bases and J by 1 base, leaving 5 bases between them. The CDR3 sequence is 13 residues long. CDR3 region: CASSFTGTDTQYF. CDR3 DNA: TGTGCCAGCAGCTTTACCGGCACAGATACGCAGTATTTT.

Here the CDR3 DNA reads TGTGCCAGCTCACCAGGGCAGCGCCAGCCCCAGCATTTT. Amino acids: CASSPGQRQPQHF. The chain carries TRBV18 and TRBJ1-5; D remains ambiguous. Trimming cost V 2 bases and J 7 bases, with 9 bases left between them. This CDR3 has 13 residues. Germline V gives CDR1 KGHSH, CDR2 LQKENI.

The V gene is TRBV11-3, the J gene TRBJ1-6; 8 nucleotides match TRBD1. V was pared by 1 base and J by 7 bases, with 0 bases of the junction left unmatched. This CDR3 spans 14 amino acids. CDR1 and CDR2 from the germline V gene are SGHNT and YENEEA. The CDR3, as DNA: TGTGCCAGCAGCTTAGCAGGGGGCAATTCACCCCTCCACTTT. It encodes CASSLAGGNSPLHF.

The gene calls are TRBV7-8 and TRBJ2-3, with 8 bases identical to TRBD2. CDR1 is SGHVS, CDR2 FQNEAQ, per germline. Unmatched junction bases numbered 10, after V lost 10 bases and J lost 4 bases. The CDR3 contains 14 residues. CDR3 protein: CATMSGSRADTQYF. CDR3 sequence (DNA): TGTGCCACTATGAGCGGGAGCCGGGCAGATACGCAGTATTTT.

The gene calls are TRBV5-5 and TRBJ2-3; the D gene is possibly TRBD2 (5 bases). V was cut by 3 bases and J by 0 bases, with 14 bases left in between. The germline CDR1 and CDR2 sequences are SGHKS and YYEKEE (reference sequence). The CDR3 contains 16 residues. CDR3 sequence (DNA): TGTGCCAGCAGCTCCCAGCGGAAGACTAGCACAGATACGCAGTATTTT. Translating it yields CASSSQRKTSTDTQYF.

The chain recombines TRBV18 with TRBJ2-3; D ambiguous. V was shortened by 2 bases and J by 3 bases, with 12 bases between the two germline ends. CDR3 length: 15 amino acids. In germline, CDR1 is KGHSH, CDR2 LQKENI. The CDR3 DNA is TGTGCCAGCTCACCAATCCCCGACGGGACAGATACGCAGTATTTT. Translated, it gives CASSPIPDGTDTQYF.

This sequence joins TRBV11-3 and TRBJ2-5; D gene unclear. Germline V gives CDR1 SGHNT, CDR2 YENEEA. The CDR3 covers 16 residues. V lost 5 bases, J lost 2 bases, and 18 bases lay in between. CDR3 protein: CASSQAQHGTQETQYF. DNA for the CDR3: TGTGCCAGCAGCCAGGCACAACACGGCACACAAGAGACCCAGTACTTC.

This clone was observed a handful of times. The chain carries TRBV2 and TRBJ1-2; D remains unclear. Between the trimmed V and J ends, which lost 3 bases and 8 bases, there was a span of 13 bases. Germline V lookup: CDR1 SNHLY, CDR2 FYNNEI. This CDR3 is built from 13 residues. The CDR3 protein is CASSDGWSSGYTF. In DNA form, the CDR3 reads TGTGCCAGCAGTGACGGGTGGTCTAGCGGCTACACCTTC.